Presented here are 19 T cell receptor beta chains from one specimen sequenced in a study of T cell responses to AZD1222 COVID-19 vaccine. Libraries were prepared by immunoSEQ multiplex PCR; TCRdb keeps only in-frame clonotypes and omits some of them. The sample holds 55,000 to 80,000 clones, about 74% seen once. The sample consisted of peripheral blood, taken on day 0 of AZD1222 vaccination. These receptors all stem from an adult in good health.

The genes are TRBV6-5 and TRBJ2-2; D is perhaps TRBD2 (7 bases). The CDR3 has 14 amino acids. Germline assignment: CDR1 MNHEY and CDR2 SVGAGI. The germline V and J ends were trimmed by 10 bases and 6 bases, with 18 bases remaining between them. CDR3 loop: CATSRGAQAGELFF. CDR3 DNA: TGTGCCACATCCCGGGGGGCGCAAGCCGGGGAGCTGTTTTTT.

The rearrangement links TRBV27 to TRBJ1-3; D not certain. This CDR3 region has 14 residues. Trimming took off 8 bases at V and 2 bases at J, with 13 bases between the two ends. Germline CDR1 is MNHEY and CDR2 is SMNVEV (reference sequence). The chain's CDR3 is CASVSSPPGNTIYF. DNA of the CDR3: TGTGCCAGCGTGTCCTCCCCTCCTGGAAACACCATATATTTT.

The V call is TRBV27, the J call TRBJ1-5; D possibly corresponds to TRBD1 (6 bases). Trimming stripped 5 bases from V and 7 bases from J, with 18 bases between. Germline-derived CDR1 and CDR2 are MNHEY and SMNVEV (reference sequence). There are 15 residues in the CDR3. The CDR3 bases are TGTGCCAGCAGTCCCCTCGACAGGAGTGTCCAGCCCCAGCATTTT. Amino acids: CASSPLDRSVQPQHF.

CDR3 nucleotides: TGTGCCAGCAGCTTACAGGGTGAAGGCTACACCTTC. Translating it yields CASSLQGEGYTF. This sequence joins TRBV9 and TRBJ1-2; D may be TRBD1 (6 bases). The V and J ends lost 4 bases and 8 bases respectively, with 12 bases between them. CDR3 length: 12 amino acids. Germline lookup yields CDR1 SGDLS and CDR2 YYNGEE.

The chain recombines TRBV3-1 (or the pseudogene TRBV3-2) with TRBJ1-3; TRBD1 matches at 7 bases. There are 14 residues in the CDR3. Germline V gene data show CDR1 as LGHDT and CDR2 as YNNKEL (reference sequence). V gave up 1 base and J gave up 8 bases; unmatched junction bases: 5. In nucleotides, the CDR3 is TGTGCCAGCAGCCAAGGGAGACAGGGAGACACCATATATTTT. This sequence encodes CASSQGRQGDTIYF.

This clone was observed a few times. This chain connects TRBV6-5 to TRBJ2-5; 10 bases fit TRBD2. Germline V gene lookup returns CDR1 MNHEY and CDR2 SVGAGI. J gave up 4 bases and V 7 bases, and 9 bases lay outside the gene matches. CDR3 size: 15 residues. CDR3 nucleotide sequence: TGTGCCAGCACTAGACTAGCGGGCGCTATAGAGACCCAGTACTTC. Translated: CASTRLAGAIETQYF.

The rearrangement links TRBV29-1 to TRBJ1-1, with D maybe TRBD1 (6 bases). The CDR3 is made up of 13 amino acids. The V gene lost 7 bases and the J gene lost 1 base, with 13 bases spanning the gap. The germline gives CDR1 SQVTM, CDR2 ANQGSEA. DNA of the CDR3: TGCAGCGGGCAGGGGAGAGAGAACACTGAAGCTTTCTTT. Translation: CSGQGRENTEAFF.

CDR3 bases: TGTGCCAGCAGTTTAGGGCAGCCCCAGCATTTT. This gives the protein CASSLGQPQHF. This rearrangement joins TRBV12-3 or TRBV12-4 to TRBJ1-5, with D hard to call. The CDR3 consists of 11 residues. Trimming cost V 1 base and J 7 bases, with 2 bases left between them.

The chain links TRBV15 to TRBJ1-1, with D possibly TRBD1 on 6 matching bases. Between the trimmed V and J ends, which lost 1 base and 2 bases, there was a span of 14 bases. CDR3 size: 16 residues. In germline, CDR1 is LNHNV, CDR2 YYDKDF (reference sequence). The CDR3 region has the DNA TGTGCCACCAGCAGAGGGGTTGGGACACTCAACACTGAAGCTTTCTTT. Amino acids: CATSRGVGTLNTEAFF.

This chain joins TRBV15 and TRBJ2-7, with 8 bases fitting TRBD2. Germline-derived CDR1 and CDR2 are LNHNV and YYDKDF (reference sequence). The length of the CDR3 is 16 residues. V dropped 3 bases and J dropped 5; count of bases not matched to a gene: 12. In DNA, the CDR3 is TGTGCCACCAGCAGGCGAGCGGGGGCTCGCTCGGACGAGCAGTACTTC. Amino acids: CATSRRAGARSDEQYF.

This clone was seen only once. Its ends do not fully match the called genes, so a read error is possible. This specimen includes other DNA sequences encoding the same CDR3. The genes are TRBV5-1 and TRBJ2-7; TRBD2 is a possible D gene (6 bases). The germline V gene has CDR1 SGHRS and CDR2 YFSETQ. The CDR3 covers 13 residues. As DNA, the CDR3 is TGCGCCAGCAGTTTGGGGACTGGCTACGAGCAGTACTTC. Amino acids: CASSLGTGYEQYF.

The chain couples TRBV2 to TRBJ2-7; TRBD2 is a possible D gene (5 bases). The CDR3 is 12 amino acids. Germline CDR1 is SNHLY and CDR2 is FYNNEI. With 10 bases removed from V and 6 bases from J, the gap between germline ends came to 16 bases. The CDR3 nucleotides read TGTGCCACCTGGGGTCCCCTAGCCGAGCAGTACTTC. It is translated as CATWGPLAEQYF.

The table lists this clone with a few counts. The chain carries TRBV21-1 and TRBJ2-7; the listed D gene, TRBD1, was not tested against the DNA. TRBV21-1 is a pseudogene segment. The CDR3 consists of 16 residues. This CDR3 reads CASSSLGTPTTYEQYF. The CDR3 region has the DNA TGTGCCAGCAGCAGTCTGGGGACACCGACCACCTACGAGCAGTACTTC.

The chain joins TRBV11-2 to TRBJ1-1; D unresolved. The germline gives CDR1 SGHAT, CDR2 FQNNGV. The CDR3 totals 14 residues. The V gene lost 5 bases and the J gene lost 3 bases, with 13 bases spanning the gap. The CDR3 region has the DNA TGTGCCAGCAGCCCCGGTTTCGGGGACACTGAAGCTTTCTTT. Residues: CASSPGFGDTEAFF.

The V gene is TRBV29-1, the J gene TRBJ2-2, with 7 positions matching TRBD1. The germline CDR1 and CDR2 sequences are SQVTM and ANQGSEA. V trimming: 7 bases; J trimming: 6 bases; junction bases outside the gene matches: 11. The CDR3 consists of 14 residues. The CDR3 is CSAKEDRKAGELFF. CDR3 nucleotide sequence: TGCAGCGCTAAGGAGGACAGGAAGGCCGGGGAGCTGTTTTTT.

The V gene is TRBV9, the J gene TRBJ2-1; 7 positions match TRBD1. The junction had 3 bases not matched to a gene; V was cut back by 5 bases and J by 4 bases. CDR3 length: 13 residues. Germline V CDR1 and CDR2: SGDLS, YYNGEE. CDR3 coding DNA: TGTGCCAGCAGTAAGGGACAGTACAATGAGCAGTTCTTC. Translating gives CASSKGQYNEQFF.

The rearrangement uses TRBV7-2 and TRBJ2-2, with D perhaps TRBD1 (6 bases). The CDR3 extends over 14 amino acids. Germline-derived CDR1 and CDR2 are SGHTA and FQGNSA. Trimming left V 5 bases short and J 8 bases short, with 15 bases between. Here the CDR3 reads CASSLDRWGGELFF. In DNA, the CDR3 is TGTGCCAGCAGCCTCGACAGGTGGGGAGGGGAGCTGTTTTTT. The complete variable domain, with remaining parts taken from reference TRBV7-2 and TRBJ2-2, reads GAGVSQSPSNKVTEKGKDVELRCDPISGHTALYWYRQSLGQGLEFLIYFQGNSAPDKSGLPSDRFSAERTGGSVSTLTIQRTQQEDSAVYLCASSLDRWGGELFFGEGSRLTVL.

This rearrangement joins TRBV27 to TRBJ2-1, with D perhaps matching TRBD1 (6 bases). CDR1 MNHEY and CDR2 SMNVEV come from the germline V gene (reference sequence). V lost 0 bases to trimming and J lost 8 bases, with 11 bases between them. The CDR3 contains 14 residues. DNA for the CDR3: TGTGCCAGCAGTTTATCCTCAGGGGTCGATGAGCAGTTCTTC. It yields the protein CASSLSSGVDEQFF.

The genes are TRBV2 and TRBJ2-1; maybe TRBD2 (6 bases). The CDR3 totals 14 residues. Germline loops: CDR1 SNHLY, CDR2 FYNNEI. The V end was cut by 7 bases, the J end by 3 bases, with 13 bases between. The CDR3 nucleotides read TGTGCCAGCATCGGACTACGTAACTACAATGAGCAGTTCTTC. The encoded protein is CASIGLRNYNEQFF.